The TCR beta chain described here comes from a study of response to subunit inactivated influenza vaccine (dated by TCRdb to 2017 to 2018). About the investigation overall: To follow how T cells responded to a trivalent subunit inactivated influenza vaccine, the researchers relied on deep quantitative profiling of the T cell receptor repertoire. Study-wide findings and limitations: The authors proposed that each seasonal influenza vaccination may bring in only a limited number of new T cells.

The CDR3 starts with the cysteine, ends with the phenylalanine, and has 17 residues. Only the CDR3 part of the read is kept: 51 bases, read in frame from the first base. As encoded in the germline V gene (reference sequence), CDR1 is DFQATT while CDR2 is SNEGSKA. V drops 0 bases and J drops 0 bases, leaving 18 bases in between. Libraries were prepared through RT-PCR. These reads were obtained on an Illumina HiSeq 2500. TCRdb reworked the public reads: Q25 trimming with fastp, MiXCR clone assembly, productive beta chains retained. Each CDR3 protein appears once, grouped with its most common genes and DNA. Recorded for this sample are approximately 500,000 distinct CDR3 sequences; 20% to 25% of them occurred a single time. Approximately 3% of the sample belongs to the ten largest clones. This clonotype was detected a few times. The antigen this receptor binds is unknown. Base qualities are not recorded, but no much larger clone differs from it by a single base.

The sample was also linked to a second study, of T cells expressing NK-cell markers. As the second publication notes: TCR beta cDNA libraries were made by 5'RACE template switching that added a universal primer site and unique molecular identifiers. In sorted CD3+CD56+NKG2C+, CD3+CD56+NKG2C- and CD3+CD56-NKG2C+ T-cell subsets from several donors, TCR beta-chain repertoires were profiled. Among the eight sequenced donors, seven were HCMV-seropositive and one was HCMV-seronegative. In several experiments an anti-gammadeltaTCR antibody was added to restrict sorting to alphabetaTCR-expressing T cells. In over five donors, the dominant CD3+CD56+NKG2C+ clonotypes were found to rank among the top 10 CD8+ clonotypes and to make up about 1.0-7.0% of CD8+ T cells. Those dominant clonotypes were again the most abundant among CD3+CD56-NKG2C+ cells in a handful of donors, at about 25-60.1%. Whether the expanded NKG2C-expressing T cell clones were specific for HCMV antigens was left unclear. Randomly selected healthy volunteers, three men and five women, were used as the eight sequenced donors. HCMV-specific IgG was detected in serum with a commercial ELISA kit to determine HCMV serostatus. Peripheral blood mononuclear cells were isolated from blood by Ficoll density gradient centrifugation. CD4+ and CD8+ T cells were isolated from PBMC by magnetic immunoseparation with Miltenyi isolation kits. Priming for cDNA synthesis came from the TCR beta constant segment, and two successive PCR amplification steps followed. Libraries were sequenced as 2 x 150 bp reads on Illumina HiSeq 2000/2500, MiSeq or NextSeq. Reads were demultiplexed and grouped by UMI with MIGEC, and clonotypes were assembled and quantified with MiTCR. To exclude erroneous sequences, only TCR cDNA sequences supported by at least two reads were retained. Downstream repertoire analysis used the tcR package, and clonotypes were matched across fractions by CDR3 nucleotide sequence plus V segment. VDJmatch was used to annotate antigen specificity against VDJdb, with one amino acid substitution in CDR3 permitted.

The chain joins TRBV20-1 to TRBJ2-7, with a weak D call of TRBD1 (6 bases match). This TCR was recovered from a man aged 50 to 60 who received an inactivated influenza vaccine. Donor details come from another sample of the same person, matched by shared clones. The specimen was CD4+ T cells sorted from PBMCs, collected approximately 13 days after vaccination. The nucleotides read TGCAGTGCTAGAGAGTCGGTGGCTGGACAGAGCTCCTACGAGCAGTACTTC. This sequence encodes CSARESVAGQSSYEQYF.